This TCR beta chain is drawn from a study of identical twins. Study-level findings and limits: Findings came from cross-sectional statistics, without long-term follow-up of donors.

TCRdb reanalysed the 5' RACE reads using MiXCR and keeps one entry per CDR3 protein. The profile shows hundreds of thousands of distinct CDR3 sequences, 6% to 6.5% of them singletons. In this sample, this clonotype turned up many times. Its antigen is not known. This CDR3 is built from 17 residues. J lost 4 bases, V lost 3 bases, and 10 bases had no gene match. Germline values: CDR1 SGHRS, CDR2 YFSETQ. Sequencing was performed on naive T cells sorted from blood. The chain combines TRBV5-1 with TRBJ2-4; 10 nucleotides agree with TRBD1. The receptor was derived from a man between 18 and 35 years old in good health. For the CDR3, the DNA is TGCGCCAGCAGCTCGGACACGACAGGGGGCGTAAAAAACATTCAGTACTTC. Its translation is CASSSDTTGGVKNIQYF.